What follows are 20 T cell receptor beta chains derived from one specimen sequenced in a study of identical twins. TCRdb called the 5' RACE reads again in MiXCR, with one record for every CDR3 protein. Seen here are 1.5 million or so distinct CDR3 sequences, under 35% observed once, and the top ten hold under 0.35%. Sequenced input: cord blood. These receptors were collected from a newborn girl in good health.

The J gene is TRBJ2-1, the V gene TRBV28; 12 bases agree with TRBD2. The CDR3 sequence is 16 residues long. CDR1 MDHEN and CDR2 SYDVKM come from the germline V gene. The trim removed 6 bases at V and 6 bases at J, leaving 9 bases unmatched. The CDR3 protein is CASSTPTSGSSNEQFF. DNA of the CDR3: TGTGCCAGCAGCACACCGACTAGCGGGAGTAGCAATGAGCAGTTCTTC.

At least ten counts were recorded for this clonotype. The chain combines TRBV4-2 with TRBJ2-7; a possible D gene is TRBD1 (5 bases). Trimming cost V 3 bases and J 3 bases, with 9 bases left between them. The CDR3 is 13 residues long. Germline CDR1 reads LGHNA; CDR2 reads YNFKEQ. CDR3 DNA sequence: TGTGCCAGCAGCCACAGGGAAGACTACGAGCAGTACTTC. Its protein is CASSHREDYEQYF.

This clonotype has just a few counts. The V and J genes are TRBV19 and TRBJ2-3; D uncertain. There are 14 residues in the CDR3. Germline CDR1 LNHDA, CDR2 SQIVND (reference sequence). V lost 3 bases, J lost 1 base, and 8 bases lay in between. CDR3 bases: TGTGCCAGTAGTATCCGCTCCGGCACAGATACGCAGTATTTT. This codes for CASSIRSGTDTQYF.

The chain links TRBV27 to TRBJ2-1, with TRBD2 matching over 9 bases. V shed 3 bases and J 4 bases; nucleotides not matched to a gene: 13. From germline, CDR1 is MNHEY and CDR2 SMNVEV (reference sequence). The CDR3 loop spans 18 amino acids. In nucleotides, the CDR3 is TGTGCCAGCAGTTTGAGTGGGCTAGCGGGGACGCCTTACAATGAGCAGTTCTTC. It yields the protein CASSLSGLAGTPYNEQFF.

This clonotype showed up just a few times. The chain couples TRBV28 to TRBJ2-3, with D possibly called TRBD1 or TRBD2 (5 bases each). CDR3 length: 17 residues. With 5 bases removed from V and 3 bases from J, the gap between germline ends came to 21 bases. Germline V CDR1 and CDR2: MDHEN, SYDVKM. The chain's CDR3 is CASSTPGLLHFTDTQYF. CDR3 DNA: TGTGCCAGCAGTACCCCGGGGCTCCTTCACTTTACAGATACGCAGTATTTT.

This clonotype was detected a few times. This chain connects TRBV20-1 to TRBJ2-1; 11 bases match TRBD2. This CDR3 has 14 amino acids. With 2 bases clipped from V and 5 bases from J, the junction kept 2 bases outside the gene matches. Germline V gene data show CDR1 as DFQATT and CDR2 as SNEGSKA (reference sequence). In nucleotides, the CDR3 is TGCAGTGCTAGACTAGCGGGGGGAGACAATGAGCAGTTCTTC. It codes for CSARLAGGDNEQFF.

Many counts were recorded for this clonotype. This rearrangement joins TRBV12-3 or TRBV12-4 to TRBJ2-1, with D maybe TRBD2 (5 bases). The CDR3 loop spans 17 amino acids. Trimming took 3 bases from V and 5 from J, leaving 20 bases between them. Here the CDR3 reads CASSFRSGNSLNNEQFF. CDR3 bases: TGTGCCAGCAGTTTTAGATCCGGGAATTCACTTAACAATGAGCAGTTCTTC.

This clonotype has just a few counts. The chain couples TRBV7-2 to TRBJ1-4; D is perhaps TRBD1 (6 bases). The germline V gene encodes CDR1 SGHTA and CDR2 FQGNSA. With 3 bases removed from V and 7 bases from J, the gap between germline ends came to 15 bases. CDR3 length: 15 amino acids. CDR3 sequence (DNA): TGTGCCAGCAGCTTCTGGGGCAGGGGCGGTGAAAAACTGTTTTTT. This translates into CASSFWGRGGEKLFF.

Comments on this clonotype: This may be a read error, as it is one base from a much larger clone. The chain joins TRBV4-1 to TRBJ2-3, with unresolved D. The germline V gene encodes CDR1 MGHRA and CDR2 YSYEKL. The CDR3 runs to 14 residues. Between the trimmed V and J ends, which lost 2 bases and 6 bases, there was a span of 12 bases. The CDR3 DNA follows: TGCGCCAGCAGCCAACAGTTAATAACGGATACGCAGTATTTT. As protein: CASSQQLITDTQYF.

The genes are TRBV29-1 and TRBJ1-1; 9 bases are shared with TRBD1. The CDR3 contains 16 residues. The J segment lost 1 base and the V segment lost 7 bases, leaving 13 bases of the junction unmatched. Germline lookup yields CDR1 SQVTM and CDR2 ANQGSEA. CDR3 coding DNA: TGCAGCGCCGTCCCGGGACAGGGATTCTGGAACACTGAAGCTTTCTTT. It is translated as CSAVPGQGFWNTEAFF.

The J gene is TRBJ2-5, the V gene TRBV5-1, with D maybe TRBD1 (6 bases). Trimming stripped 4 bases from V and 0 bases from J, with 16 bases between. This CDR3 has 16 amino acids. Per the germline V gene, CDR1 is SGHRS and CDR2 is YFSETQ. The CDR3 nucleotides are TGCGCCAGCAGCACCGGGACACTGAGGTACCAAGAGACCCAGTACTTC. Translating gives CASSTGTLRYQETQYF.

CDR3 sequence: CSARGWGPRASYEQYF. In DNA form, the CDR3 reads TGCAGTGCTAGAGGTTGGGGCCCAAGGGCCTCCTACGAGCAGTACTTC. The chain recombines TRBV20-1 with TRBJ2-7, with D possibly matching TRBD1 (5 bases). V was pared by 1 base and J by 0 bases, with 16 bases between. CDR1 and CDR2 from the germline V gene are DFQATT and SNEGSKA (reference sequence). The CDR3 runs 16 residues.

The genes are TRBV9 and TRBJ2-1, with D perhaps given as TRBD1 or TRBD2 (6 bases each). This CDR3 has 14 residues. CDR1 SGDLS and CDR2 YYNGEE come from the germline V gene. Between the trimmed V and J ends, which lost 8 bases and 2 bases, there was a span of 14 bases. The chain's CDR3 is CASGTGGPYNEQFF. Here the CDR3 DNA reads TGTGCCAGTGGGACCGGGGGCCCCTACAATGAGCAGTTCTTC.

V gene TRBV10-1 combines with J gene TRBJ2-1, with 8 positions matching TRBD2. With 6 bases clipped from V and 8 bases from J, the junction kept 6 bases outside the gene matches. The germline V gene encodes CDR1 WNHNN and CDR2 SYGVQD (reference sequence). The CDR3 totals 13 residues. CDR3: CASRSRGGDEQFF. Written as DNA, the CDR3 is TGCGCCAGCAGGTCCCGGGGGGGCGATGAGCAGTTCTTC.

The chain joins TRBV19 to TRBJ2-5; the match to TRBD2 covers 7 bases. V lost 3 bases, J lost 11 bases, and 12 bases stayed unmatched. Germline lookup yields CDR1 LNHDA and CDR2 SQIVND (reference sequence). The CDR3 extends over 14 amino acids. For the CDR3, the DNA is TGTGCCAGTAGTATGCCTAGCGGCTACAATGAGCAGTACTTC. Amino acid sequence: CASSMPSGYNEQYF.

The rearrangement joins TRBV5-1 to TRBJ2-6; tentatively, D is TRBD1 (6 bases). The germline V gene encodes CDR1 SGHRS and CDR2 YFSETQ. Trimming took 7 bases from V and 0 from J, leaving 14 bases between them. This CDR3 has 16 amino acids. The CDR3 here is CASATGPFSGANVLTF. In nucleotides, the CDR3 is TGCGCCAGCGCGACAGGCCCCTTCTCTGGGGCCAACGTCCTGACTTTC.

This clonotype was counted at least ten times. V gene TRBV29-1 combines with J gene TRBJ2-3; 8 bases fit TRBD2. CDR1 and CDR2 (germline): SQVTM, ANQGSEA. The CDR3 is 14 residues long. The junction had 1 base not matched to a gene; V was cut back by 2 bases and J by 0 bases. The CDR3 DNA reads TGCAGCGTTGAAACTAGCGGAAGCACAGATACGCAGTATTTT. The encoded protein is CSVETSGSTDTQYF.

This clonotype was detected a few times. The V gene is TRBV28, the J gene TRBJ2-5; the match to TRBD2 covers 10 bases. The DNA end is a closer match to TRBJ2-7, so the J assignment may be wrong. CDR1 is MDHEN, CDR2 SYDVKM, per germline. The CDR3 is made up of 14 amino acids. The CDR3 DNA reads as TGTGCCAGCAAGGCTAGCGGGAGTCGGCACGAGCAGTACTTC. Translating it yields CASKASGSRHEQYF.

The V call is TRBV7-2, the J call TRBJ2-7; D gene ambiguous. CDR3 length: 14 residues. Germline V lookup: CDR1 SGHTA, CDR2 FQGNSA. The V end was cut by 0 bases, the J end by 3 bases, with 9 bases between. This CDR3 is CASSLAGSHYEQYF. CDR3 bases: TGTGCCAGCAGCTTAGCGGGATCGCACTACGAGCAGTACTTC.

This clonotype turned up a few times. The CDR3 coding sequence is TGTGCCAGCAGTGCGTCGAGGGGCCAGTACTTC. It encodes CASSASRGQYF. This chain uses TRBV25-1 with TRBJ2-5; either TRBD1 or TRBD2 may fit D (5 bases each). This CDR3 is 11 amino acids long. The V gene lost 4 bases and the J gene lost 10 bases, with 10 bases spanning the gap. Germline V gene lookup returns CDR1 MGHDK and CDR2 SYGVNS.